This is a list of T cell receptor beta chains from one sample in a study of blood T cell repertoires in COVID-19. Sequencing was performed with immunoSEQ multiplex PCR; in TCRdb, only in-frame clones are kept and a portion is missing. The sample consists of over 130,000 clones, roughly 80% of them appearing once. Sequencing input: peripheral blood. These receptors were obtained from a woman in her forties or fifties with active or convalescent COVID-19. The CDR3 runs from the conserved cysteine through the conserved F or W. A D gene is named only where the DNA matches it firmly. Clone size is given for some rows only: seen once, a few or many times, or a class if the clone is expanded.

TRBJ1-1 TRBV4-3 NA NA CASSQGRGPSEAFF TGCGCCAGCAGCCAAGGGAGGGGCCCTTCGGAAGCTTTCTTT
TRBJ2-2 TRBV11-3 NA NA CASSQTGTGELFF TGTGCCAGCAGCCAAACAGGGACCGGGGAGCTGTTTTTT
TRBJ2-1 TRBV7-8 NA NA CASSLVGSSSYNEQFF TGTGCCAGCAGCTTAGTGGGCAGTAGCTCCTACAATGAGCAGTTCTTC
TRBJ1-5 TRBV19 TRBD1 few CASSMEDRAKPQHF TGTGCCAGTAGTATGGAGGACAGGGCAAAGCCCCAGCATTTT
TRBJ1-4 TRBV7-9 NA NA CASSFGGDLGEKLFF TGTGCCAGCAGCTTTGGAGGGGATCTAGGGGAAAAACTGTTTTTT
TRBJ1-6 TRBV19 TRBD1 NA CASSIERQGHSPLHF TGTGCCAGTAGTATAGAGAGACAGGGGCACTCACCCCTCCACTTT
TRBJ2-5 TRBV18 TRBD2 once CASSPGLAGRETQYF TGTGCCAGCTCACCGGGCCTAGCGGGACGAGAGACCCAGTACTTC
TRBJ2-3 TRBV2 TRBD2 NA CASSEGDGRVYRTDTQYF TGTGCCAGCAGTGAAGGGGACGGGAGGGTTTACCGCACAGATACGCAGTATTTT
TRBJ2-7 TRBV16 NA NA CASSQFREAYEQYF TGTGCCAGCAGCCAATTCCGCGAGGCCTACGAGCAGTACTTC
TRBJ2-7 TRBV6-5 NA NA CASRGLGGRLDEQYF TGTGCCAGCAGGGGCCTTGGGGGGAGATTAGACGAGCAGTACTTC
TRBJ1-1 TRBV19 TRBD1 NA CASSLPGQGTEAFF TGTGCCAGTAGTTTACCGGGACAGGGGACTGAAGCTTTCTTT
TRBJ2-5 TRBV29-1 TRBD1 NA CSVDSGTGGETQYF TGCAGCGTTGACTCTGGGACAGGGGGAGAGACCCAGTACTTC
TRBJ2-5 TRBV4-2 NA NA CASSQERARLAQYF TGTGCCAGCAGCCAAGAGAGAGCGAGGCTGGCCCAGTACTTC
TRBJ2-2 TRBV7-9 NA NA CASSTDTRNTGELFF TGTGCCAGCAGCACGGACACCAGAAACACCGGGGAGCTGTTTTTT
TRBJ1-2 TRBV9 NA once CASGSGAAENYGYTF TGTGCCAGCGGCAGCGGGGCTGCCGAGAACTATGGCTACACCTTC
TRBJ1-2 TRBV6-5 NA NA CASSSSRAGRDNTF TGTGCCAGCAGTTCCTCCCGCGCGGGACGAGATAACACCTTC
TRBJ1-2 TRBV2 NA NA CASSDRRDLGYGYTF TGTGCCAGCAGTGACAGGCGGGACTTAGGCTATGGCTACACCTTC
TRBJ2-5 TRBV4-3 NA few CASSQESRRVQETQYF TGCGCCAGCAGCCAAGAGAGCCGGCGGGTCCAAGAGACCCAGTACTTC
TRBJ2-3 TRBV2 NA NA CASIRRADTDTQYF TGTGCCAGCATCAGGAGGGCGGACACAGATACGCAGTATTTT
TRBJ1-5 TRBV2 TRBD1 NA CASKGDRGAQPQHF TGTGCCAGCAAGGGGGACAGGGGGGCTCAGCCCCAGCATTTT
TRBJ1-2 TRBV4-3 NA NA CASSPGGRGTYGYTF TGCGCCAGCAGCCCAGGCGGGCGGGGAACATATGGCTACACCTTC
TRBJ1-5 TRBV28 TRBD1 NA CASSFQGAYNQPQHF TGTGCCAGCAGTTTTCAGGGGGCCTACAATCAGCCCCAGCATTTT
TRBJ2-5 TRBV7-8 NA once CASSFSPGETQYF TGTGCCAGCAGCTTCTCCCCGGGGGAGACCCAGTACTTC
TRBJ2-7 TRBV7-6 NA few CASSLAAGKPPYEQYF TGTGCCAGCAGCTTAGCTGCCGGGAAACCCCCCTACGAGCAGTACTTC
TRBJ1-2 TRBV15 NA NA CATSRGKQGTYGYTF TGTGCCACCAGCAGAGGAAAACAGGGAACGTATGGCTACACCTTC
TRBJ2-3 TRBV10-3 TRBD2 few CAISGRTSGTDTQYF TGTGCCATCAGTGGACGGACTAGTGGCACAGATACGCAGTATTTT
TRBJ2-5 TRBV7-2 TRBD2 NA CASSPRLAGGRQETQYF TGTGCCAGCAGCCCAAGACTAGCGGGAGGGCGGCAAGAGACCCAGTACTTC
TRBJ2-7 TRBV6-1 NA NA CASSDRGPYEQYF TGTGCCAGCAGTGACAGGGGACCCTACGAGCAGTACTTC
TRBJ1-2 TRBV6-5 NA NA CASSFGGNYGYTF TGTGCCAGCAGTTTTGGGGGCAACTATGGCTACACCTTC
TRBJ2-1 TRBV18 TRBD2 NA CASSPYLADNEQFF TGTGCCAGCTCACCATACCTAGCGGACAATGAGCAGTTCTTC
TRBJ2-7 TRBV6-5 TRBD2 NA CASRGGNSYEQYF TGTGCCAGCCGCGGGGGGAATTCCTACGAGCAGTACTTC
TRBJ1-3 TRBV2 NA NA CASFIASAGNTIYF TGTGCCAGCTTCATAGCCTCCGCTGGAAACACCATATATTTT
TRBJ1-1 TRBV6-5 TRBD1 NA CASSRTGTGVSEAFF TGTGCCAGCAGTCGGACCGGGACAGGGGTTTCTGAAGCTTTCTTT
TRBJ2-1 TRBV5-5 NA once CASSLPGESSYNEQFF TGTGCCAGCAGCTTGCCCGGTGAGAGCTCCTACAATGAGCAGTTCTTC
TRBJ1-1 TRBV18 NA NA CASSEGGRTEAFF TGTGCCAGCTCAGAAGGGGGTCGGACTGAAGCTTTCTTT
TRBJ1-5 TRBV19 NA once CASSNGVEQPQHF TGTGCCAGTAGTAACGGGGTTGAACAGCCCCAGCATTTT
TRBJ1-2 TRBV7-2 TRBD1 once CASSLGGTDNYGYTF TGTGCCAGCAGCTTAGGGGGGACAGATAACTATGGCTACACCTTC
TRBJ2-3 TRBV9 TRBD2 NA CASSAGLAGGQATDTQYF TGTGCCAGCAGCGCTGGACTAGCGGGGGGGCAAGCGACAGATACGCAGTATTTT
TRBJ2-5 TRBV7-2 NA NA CASSPDRFQETQYF TGTGCCAGCAGCCCGGACAGATTCCAAGAGACCCAGTACTTC
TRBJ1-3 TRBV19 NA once CASSTTGRGNTIYF TGTGCCAGTAGTACTACAGGACGTGGAAACACCATATATTTT
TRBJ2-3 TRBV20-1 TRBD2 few CSASTTSGTDTQYF TGCAGTGCTAGTACGACTAGCGGGACAGATACGCAGTATTTT
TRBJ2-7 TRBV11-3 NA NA CASSPGADTYEQYF TGTGCCAGCAGCCCTGGGGCCGATACCTACGAGCAGTACTTC
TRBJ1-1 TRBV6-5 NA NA CASRKGENTEAFF TGTGCCAGCAGGAAGGGGGAGAACACTGAAGCTTTCTTT
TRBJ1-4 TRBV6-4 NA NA CASSDPAGSTNEKLFF TGTGCCAGCAGTGACCCAGCAGGATCAACTAATGAAAAACTGTTTTTT
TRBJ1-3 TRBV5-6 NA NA CASSLVGQGNTIYF TGTGCCAGCAGCTTGGTTGGCCAGGGAAACACCATATATTTT
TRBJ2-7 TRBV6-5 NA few CASKWGDRYEQYF TGTGCCAGCAAGTGGGGGGATCGCTACGAGCAGTACTTC
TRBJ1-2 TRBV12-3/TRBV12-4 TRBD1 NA CASRRDSGYGYTF TGTGCCAGCAGGCGGGACAGTGGATATGGCTACACCTTC
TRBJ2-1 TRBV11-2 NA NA CASSLDYLRGNEQFF TGTGCCAGCAGCTTAGATTACCTTAGGGGCAATGAGCAGTTCTTC
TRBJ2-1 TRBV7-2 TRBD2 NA CASSSGTSGRGEQFF TGTGCCAGCAGCTCCGGGACTAGCGGGAGGGGGGAGCAGTTCTTC